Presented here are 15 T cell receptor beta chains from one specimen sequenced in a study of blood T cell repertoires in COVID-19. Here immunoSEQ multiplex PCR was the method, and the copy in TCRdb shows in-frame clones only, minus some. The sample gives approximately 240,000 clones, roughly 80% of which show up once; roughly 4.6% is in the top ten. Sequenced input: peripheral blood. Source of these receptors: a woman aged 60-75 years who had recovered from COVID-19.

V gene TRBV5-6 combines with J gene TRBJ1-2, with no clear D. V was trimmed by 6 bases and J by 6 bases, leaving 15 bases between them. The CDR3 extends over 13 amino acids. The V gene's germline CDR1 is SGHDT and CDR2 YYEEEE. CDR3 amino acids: CASTFGVRDGYTF. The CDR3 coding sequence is TGTGCCAGCACCTTCGGGGTTAGGGATGGCTACACCTTC.

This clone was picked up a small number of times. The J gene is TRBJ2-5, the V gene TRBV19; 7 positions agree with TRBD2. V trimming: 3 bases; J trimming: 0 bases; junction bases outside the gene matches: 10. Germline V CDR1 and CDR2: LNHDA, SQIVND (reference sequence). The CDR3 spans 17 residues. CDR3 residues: CASSIEGRGGYQETQYF. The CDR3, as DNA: TGTGCCAGTAGTATTGAGGGGAGGGGCGGTTACCAAGAGACCCAGTACTTC.

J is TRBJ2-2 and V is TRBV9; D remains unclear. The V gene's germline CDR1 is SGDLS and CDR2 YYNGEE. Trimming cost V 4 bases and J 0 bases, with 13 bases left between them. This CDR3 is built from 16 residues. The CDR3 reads CASSPNRPANTGELFF. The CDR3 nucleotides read TGTGCCAGCAGCCCCAACAGACCCGCGAACACCGGGGAGCTGTTTTTT.

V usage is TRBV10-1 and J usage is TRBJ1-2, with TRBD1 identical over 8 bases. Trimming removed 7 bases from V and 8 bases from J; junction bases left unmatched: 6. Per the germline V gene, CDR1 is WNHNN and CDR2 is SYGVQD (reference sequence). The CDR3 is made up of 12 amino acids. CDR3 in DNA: TGCGCCAGCACCCCGACAGGGGAGGGCTACACCTTC. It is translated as CASTPTGEGYTF.

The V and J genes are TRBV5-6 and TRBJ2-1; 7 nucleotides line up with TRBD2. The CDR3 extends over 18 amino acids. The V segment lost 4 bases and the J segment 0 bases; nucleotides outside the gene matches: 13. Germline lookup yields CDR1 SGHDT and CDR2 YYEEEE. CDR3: CASSPFTPAGVSYNEQFF. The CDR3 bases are TGTGCCAGCAGCCCGTTTACGCCGGCGGGGGTCTCCTACAATGAGCAGTTCTTC.

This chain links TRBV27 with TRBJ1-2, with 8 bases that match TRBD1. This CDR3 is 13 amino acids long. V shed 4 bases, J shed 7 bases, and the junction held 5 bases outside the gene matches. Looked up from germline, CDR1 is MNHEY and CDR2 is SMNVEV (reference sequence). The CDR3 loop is CASSSGQGAGYTF. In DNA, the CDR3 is TGTGCCAGCAGTTCAGGACAGGGTGCTGGCTACACCTTC.

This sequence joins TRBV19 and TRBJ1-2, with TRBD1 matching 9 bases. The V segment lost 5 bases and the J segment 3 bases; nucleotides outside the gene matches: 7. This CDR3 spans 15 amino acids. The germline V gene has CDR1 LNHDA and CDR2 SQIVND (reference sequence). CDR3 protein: CASSRPDRGYYGYTF. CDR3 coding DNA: TGTGCCAGTAGTCGCCCGGACAGGGGTTACTATGGCTACACCTTC.

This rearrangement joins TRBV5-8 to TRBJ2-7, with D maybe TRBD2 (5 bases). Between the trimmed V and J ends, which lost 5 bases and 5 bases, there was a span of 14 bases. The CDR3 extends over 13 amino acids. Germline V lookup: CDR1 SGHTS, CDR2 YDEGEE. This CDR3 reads CASRLRVGHEQYF. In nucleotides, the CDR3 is TGTGCCAGCAGACTGAGGGTCGGTCACGAGCAGTACTTC.

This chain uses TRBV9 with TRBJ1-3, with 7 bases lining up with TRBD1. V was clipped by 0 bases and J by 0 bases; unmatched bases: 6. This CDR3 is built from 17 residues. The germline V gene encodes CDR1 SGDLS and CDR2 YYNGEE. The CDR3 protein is CASSVEGGQTSGNTIYF. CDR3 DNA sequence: TGTGCCAGCAGCGTAGAGGGGGGACAGACCTCTGGAAACACCATATATTTT.

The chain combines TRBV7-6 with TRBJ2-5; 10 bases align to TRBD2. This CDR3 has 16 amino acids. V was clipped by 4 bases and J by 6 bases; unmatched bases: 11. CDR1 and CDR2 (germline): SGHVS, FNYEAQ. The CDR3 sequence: CASSSSGGAQSQTQYF. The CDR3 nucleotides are TGTGCCAGCAGCTCCAGCGGGGGGGCCCAGTCCCAGACCCAGTACTTC.

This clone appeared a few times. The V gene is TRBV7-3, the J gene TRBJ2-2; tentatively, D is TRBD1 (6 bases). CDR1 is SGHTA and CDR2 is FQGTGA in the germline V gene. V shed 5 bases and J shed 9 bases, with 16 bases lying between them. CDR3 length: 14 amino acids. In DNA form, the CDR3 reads TGTGCCAGCAGCCCTGGAACAGGGTTTAGGGAGCTGTTTTTT. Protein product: CASSPGTGFRELFF.

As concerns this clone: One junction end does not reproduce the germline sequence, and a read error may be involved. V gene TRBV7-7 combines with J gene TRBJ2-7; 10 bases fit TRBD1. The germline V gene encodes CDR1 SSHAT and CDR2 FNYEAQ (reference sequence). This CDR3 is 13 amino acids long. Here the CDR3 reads CASSRDRGYEQYF. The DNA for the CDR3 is TGTGCTAGCAGCCGGGACAGGGGCTACGAGCAGTACTTC.

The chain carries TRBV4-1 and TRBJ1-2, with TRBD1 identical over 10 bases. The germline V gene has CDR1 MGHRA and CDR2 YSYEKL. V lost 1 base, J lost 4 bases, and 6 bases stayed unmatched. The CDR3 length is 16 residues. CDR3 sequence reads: CASSQAGQGGSYGYTF. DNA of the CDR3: TGCGCCAGCAGCCAAGCCGGACAGGGGGGCAGCTATGGCTACACCTTC.

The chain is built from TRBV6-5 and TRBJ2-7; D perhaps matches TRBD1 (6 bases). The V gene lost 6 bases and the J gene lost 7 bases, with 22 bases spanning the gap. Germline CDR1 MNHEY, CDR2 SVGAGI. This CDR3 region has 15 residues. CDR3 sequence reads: CASSRTTGPYGEQYF. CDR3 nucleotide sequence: TGTGCCAGCAGCCGTACGACAGGACCTTACGGGGAGCAGTACTTC.

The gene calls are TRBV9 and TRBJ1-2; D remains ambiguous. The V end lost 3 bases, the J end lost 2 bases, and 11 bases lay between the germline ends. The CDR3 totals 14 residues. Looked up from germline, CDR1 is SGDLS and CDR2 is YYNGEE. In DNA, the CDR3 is TGTGCCAGCAGCGGGTCGGTCGGGAACTATGGCTACACCTTC. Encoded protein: CASSGSVGNYGYTF.